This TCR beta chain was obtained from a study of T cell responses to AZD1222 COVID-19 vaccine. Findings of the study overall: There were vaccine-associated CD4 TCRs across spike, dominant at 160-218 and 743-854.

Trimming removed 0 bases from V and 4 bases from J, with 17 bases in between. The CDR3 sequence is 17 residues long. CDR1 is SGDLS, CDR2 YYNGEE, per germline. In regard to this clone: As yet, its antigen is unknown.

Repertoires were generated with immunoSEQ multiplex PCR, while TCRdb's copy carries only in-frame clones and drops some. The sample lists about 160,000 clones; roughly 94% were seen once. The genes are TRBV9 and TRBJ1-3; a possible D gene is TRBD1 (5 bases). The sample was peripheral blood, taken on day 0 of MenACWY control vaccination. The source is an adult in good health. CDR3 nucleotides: TGTGCCAGCAGCGTAGCTACTGGGGGATTAGCGGGAAACACCATATATTTT. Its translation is CASSVATGGLAGNTIYF.